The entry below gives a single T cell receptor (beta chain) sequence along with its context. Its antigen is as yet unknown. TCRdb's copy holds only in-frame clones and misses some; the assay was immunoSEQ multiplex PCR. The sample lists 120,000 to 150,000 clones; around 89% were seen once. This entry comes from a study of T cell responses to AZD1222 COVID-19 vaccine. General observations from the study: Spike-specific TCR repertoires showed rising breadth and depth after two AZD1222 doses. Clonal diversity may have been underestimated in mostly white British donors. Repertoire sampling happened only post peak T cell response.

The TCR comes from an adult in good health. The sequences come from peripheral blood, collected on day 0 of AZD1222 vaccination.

The CDR3 region has the DNA TGCGCCAGCAGTCAATCGATAGAGACAAACACACCCTACGAGCAGTACTTC. Translating gives CASSQSIETNTPYEQYF. The chain couples TRBV23-1 to TRBJ2-7; D gene uncertain. TRBV23-1 qualifies as an ORF whose function is uncertain. This CDR3 region has 17 residues. Between the trimmed V and J ends, which lost 0 bases and 2 bases, there was a span of 17 bases.